The 10 T cell receptor beta chains given below trace back to one sample, sequenced in a study of blood T cell repertoires in COVID-19. Data came from immunoSEQ multiplex PCR; TCRdb stores just in-frame clones and leaves some out. Here the sample spans tens of thousands of clones, 80% to 90% being singletons. What was sequenced was peripheral blood. Source of these receptors: a woman older than 75 with active or convalescent COVID-19.

The rearrangement joins TRBV18 to TRBJ2-6; 9 bases map to TRBD1. The V and J ends lost 0 bases and 0 bases, in that order; junction bases with no gene match: 6. The CDR3 is 19 residues long. Germline CDR1 is KGHSH and CDR2 is LQKENI. DNA for the CDR3: TGTGCCAGCTCACCACCCCGACAGGGGGTTCTCTCTGGGGCCAACGTCCTGACTTTC. Translation: CASSPPRQGVLSGANVLTF.

The chain combines TRBV13 with TRBJ1-6; 10 nucleotides agree with TRBD1. V was clipped by 8 bases and J by 7 bases; unmatched bases: 11. The germline gives CDR1 PRHDT, CDR2 FYEKMQ (reference sequence). The CDR3 runs 16 residues. The CDR3 spells CASLNRDRGYNSPLHF. CDR3 DNA sequence: TGTGCCAGCCTTAACCGGGACAGGGGTTACAATTCACCCCTCCACTTT.

This chain uses TRBV27 with TRBJ1-2; D is ambiguous. Germline V CDR1 and CDR2: MNHEY, SMNVEV (reference sequence). There are 13 residues in the CDR3. With 6 bases removed from V and 8 bases from J, the gap between germline ends came to 16 bases. CDR3 nucleotide sequence: TGTGCCAGCAGGTACTCGGGGATGGGCGGCTACACCTTC. Translating gives CASRYSGMGGYTF.

The chain couples TRBV9 to TRBJ2-1, with D possibly being TRBD2 (6 bases). This CDR3 contains 16 residues. Germline lookup yields CDR1 SGDLS and CDR2 YYNGEE. Trimming shortened V by 4 bases and J by 0 bases, and 14 bases separated the two germline ends. The CDR3 DNA is TGTGCCAGCAGCACCGGACTACTGAGCTCCTACAATGAGCAGTTCTTC. Translating it yields CASSTGLLSSYNEQFF.

This clone was detected once. This chain connects TRBV6-5 to TRBJ1-2, with D perhaps TRBD1 (5 bases). This CDR3 comprises 14 residues. Trimming cost V 7 bases and J 0 bases, with 12 bases left between them. Looked up from germline, CDR1 is MNHEY and CDR2 is SVGAGI. CDR3 bases: TGTGCCAGCATGTTAGCAGGGTCTAACTATGGCTACACCTTC. Translation gives CASMLAGSNYGYTF.

V is TRBV3-1 (or the pseudogene TRBV3-2) and J is TRBJ1-1, with 7 bases aligning to TRBD1. This CDR3 contains 13 residues. Germline values: CDR1 LGHDT, CDR2 YNNKEL (reference sequence). J gave up 8 bases and V 5 bases, and 8 bases lay outside the gene matches. The CDR3 nucleotides are TGTGCCAGCAGCGAAGGGGGCAATGGGGAAGCTTTCTTT. It is translated as CASSEGGNGEAFF.

The chain couples TRBV6-5 to TRBJ1-2; TRBD1 matches at 10 bases. The CDR3 runs to 14 residues. Losses at the gene ends were 5 bases for V and 8 bases for J; bases not matched to a gene: 8. Germline CDR1 and CDR2: MNHEY and SVGAGI. This chain's CDR3 is CASSTRQGAGGYTF. The CDR3 region has the DNA TGTGCCAGCAGTACCCGACAGGGGGCGGGGGGCTACACCTTC.

J is TRBJ1-4 and V is TRBV19; 9 bases line up with TRBD1. V trimming: 7 bases; J trimming: 0 bases; junction bases outside the gene matches: 12. The CDR3 spans 18 residues. Germline-derived CDR1 and CDR2 are LNHDA and SQIVND (reference sequence). CDR3 DNA sequence: TGTGCCAGTAAGCGGGGCGGGGACAGGGCTGCAACTAATGAAAAACTGTTTTTT. Its protein is CASKRGGDRAATNEKLFF.

The chain is built from TRBV9 and TRBJ2-1; TRBD2 matches at 7 bases. CDR3 size: 13 residues. Per germline, CDR1 SGDLS and CDR2 YYNGEE. Trimming at V came to 4 bases and at J to 7 bases, leaving 5 bases not matched to a gene. CDR3 protein: CASSTRGRNEQFF. The CDR3 nucleotides read TGTGCCAGCAGCACGCGGGGGAGAAATGAGCAGTTCTTC.

This clone is a singleton in its sample. V and J are TRBV21-1 and TRBJ2-3; the tabulated D call, TRBD1, remains unverified against the DNA. TRBV21-1 counts as a pseudogene. CDR3 length equals 16 residues. In DNA, the CDR3 is TGTGCCAGCAGCAAACAGGGGGCCATCGTTATCGATACGCAGTATTTT. It encodes CASSKQGAIVIDTQYF.